This T cell receptor (beta chain) was identified during a study of PD-1 blockade in classical Hodgkin lymphoma. General study points: Initiation of nivolumab under 1 year after ASCT led to exclusion of patients. Nothing has yet pinned down what causes the repertoire differences, possibly disease activity or prior therapy. Lower baseline TCR diversity marked trial partial responders and progressors.

With no exception, relapse followed autologous stem cell transplantation in all patients, and brentuximab vedotin exposure varied. Per germline, CDR1 KGHSH and CDR2 LQKENI. The CDR3 has 16 amino acids. V lost 4 bases to trimming and J lost 2 bases, with 15 bases between them. A remark on this clone: Its specificity is not known.

Repertoires were generated with immunoSEQ multiplex PCR, while TCRdb's copy carries only in-frame clones and drops some. The data show 30,000 to 40,000 clones, with over 65% seen just once and 15% to 20% held by the top ten. The V call is TRBV18, the J call TRBJ1-3; D is possibly TRBD1 (6 bases). The sample in question was peripheral blood mononuclear cells (PBMCs), obtained before the second cycle of nivolumab. This TCR was sampled from a human donor with classical Hodgkin lymphoma. The CDR3 sequence is CASSLELTGTGNTIYF. The CDR3 DNA reads as TGTGCCAGCTCACTTGAACTTACAGGGACTGGAAACACCATATATTTT.